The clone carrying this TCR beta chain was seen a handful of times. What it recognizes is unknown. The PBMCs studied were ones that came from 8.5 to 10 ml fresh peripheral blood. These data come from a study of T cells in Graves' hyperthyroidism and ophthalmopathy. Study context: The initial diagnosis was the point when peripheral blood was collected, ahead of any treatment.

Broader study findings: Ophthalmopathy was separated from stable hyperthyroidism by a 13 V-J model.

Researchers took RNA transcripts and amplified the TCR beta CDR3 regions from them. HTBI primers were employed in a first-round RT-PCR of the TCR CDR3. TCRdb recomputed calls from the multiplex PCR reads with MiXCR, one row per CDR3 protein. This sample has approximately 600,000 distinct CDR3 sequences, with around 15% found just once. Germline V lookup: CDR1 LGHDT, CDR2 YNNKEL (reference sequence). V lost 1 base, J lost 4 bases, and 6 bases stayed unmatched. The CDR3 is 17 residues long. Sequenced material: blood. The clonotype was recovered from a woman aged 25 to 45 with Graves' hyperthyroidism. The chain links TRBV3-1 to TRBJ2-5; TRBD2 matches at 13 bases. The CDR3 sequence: CASSQVTSGRAPETQYF. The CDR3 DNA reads TGTGCCAGCAGCCAAGTAACTAGCGGGAGGGCCCCAGAGACCCAGTACTTC.